The table lists the clone carrying this T cell receptor (beta chain) with a few counts. Its antigen is undetermined. These data come from a study of cytomegalovirus exposure and HLA in healthy donors. This PCR relied on a set of 60 Vbeta primers and 13 Jbeta primers. Original processing methods: Among the unique TCR beta chains that a later analysis counted, about 86 million in all, roughly 10 million were shared. Produced via immunoSEQ multiplex PCR; TCRdb's table is partial and in-frame only. The V and J calls and clone size were taken over from that table, and D and trimming were inferred from the DNA. The table shows 150,000 to 250,000 clones, with around 80% occurring only once. Trimming cost V 2 bases and J 15 bases; bases outside gene matches: 9. Germline-derived CDR1 and CDR2 are LGHNA and YNFKEQ. The CDR3 extends over 13 amino acids. Points from the study as a whole: The classifier was said to identify cytomegalovirus status with high specificity and sensitivity. Among TCR beta chains, those listed as cytomegalovirus-associated numbered about 160.

Sequencing was carried out using PBMCs. The TCR comes from a man younger than 40 in good health and CMV-seronegative. This chain connects TRBV4-2 to TRBJ2-1; 8 bases agree with TRBD2. Written as DNA, the CDR3 is TGTGCCAGCAGCCAATCGACTAGCGCCACCCCGTTCTTC. Encoded protein: CASSQSTSATPFF.